The 18 T cell receptor beta chains listed next were all sequenced from one sample in a study of beta chain features in type 1 diabetes. Investigators reverse transcribed all isolated RNA, so they sequenced expressed TCRB transcripts. Here immunoSEQ multiplex PCR was the method, and the copy in TCRdb shows in-frame clones only, minus some. This sample has hundreds of thousands of clones, with about a sixth found just once. Sequenced: naive CD4+ T cells from blood. The origin of the receptors is a man younger than 30 in good health.

CDR3 DNA sequence: TGTGCCAGCAGCTTGAAACTAGCGGAGACAGATACGCAGTATTTT. Residues: CASSLKLAETDTQYF. The chain couples TRBV5-4 to TRBJ2-3, with TRBD2 matching 8 bases. The CDR3 is made up of 15 amino acids. Trimming cost V 1 base and J 3 bases; bases outside gene matches: 4. Germline assignment: CDR1 SGHNT and CDR2 YYREEE (reference sequence).

The chain combines TRBV20-1 with TRBJ2-5; D gene ambiguous. The J call may be faulty, since TRBJ2-7 better matches the DNA end. The CDR3 runs 11 residues. The germline CDR1 and CDR2 sequences are DFQATT and SNEGSKA (reference sequence). The CDR3 sequence is CSAGVKHEQYF. Here the CDR3 DNA reads TGCAGTGCTGGGGTGAAGCACGAGCAGTACTTC.

This clone was found a few times. The junction departs from the called germline gene at one end, perhaps through a read error. The rearrangement uses TRBV9 and TRBJ2-1; D gene unclear. This CDR3 is 13 amino acids long. The germline V gene has CDR1 SGDLS and CDR2 YYNGEE. CDR3: CASNVPPVTEQFF. The CDR3 DNA reads TGTGCCAGCAACGTACCTCCGGTCACGGAGCAGTTCTTC.

The CDR3, as DNA: TGTGCCAGCGCGGGGGGAACCAACTATGGCTACACCTTC. Translating it yields CASAGGTNYGYTF. The chain is built from TRBV9 and TRBJ1-2, with D maybe TRBD1 (5 bases). This CDR3 is 13 amino acids long. Trimming shortened V by 7 bases and J by 2 bases, and 12 bases separated the two germline ends. CDR1 is SGDLS and CDR2 is YYNGEE in the germline V gene.

The chain has TRBV6-5 and TRBJ2-7; no clear D gene. This CDR3 is 13 amino acids long. Germline V CDR1 and CDR2: MNHEY, SVGAGI. The V gene lost 7 bases and the J gene lost 0 bases, with 10 bases spanning the gap. CDR3 loop: CASNQILSYEQYF. The CDR3 region has the DNA TGTGCCAGCAACCAGATACTCTCCTACGAGCAGTACTTC.

This clone was seen only a few times. This sequence joins TRBV5-4 and TRBJ2-2; 12 positions match TRBD2. V dropped 4 bases and J dropped 6; count of bases not matched to a gene: 10. The CDR3 contains 17 residues. Germline assignment: CDR1 SGHNT and CDR2 YYREEE (reference sequence). The CDR3 DNA reads as TGTGCCAGCAGCCCCCCACCTAGCGGGAGGGGCGCCGGGGAGCTGTTTTTT. It yields the protein CASSPPPSGRGAGELFF.

The V gene is TRBV5-4, the J gene TRBJ2-7, with no clear D. The germline V gene has CDR1 SGHNT and CDR2 YYREEE (reference sequence). The CDR3 contains 13 residues. Trimming took 2 bases from V and 0 from J, leaving 6 bases between them. The CDR3 coding sequence is TGTGCCAGCAGCTTAATTAGCTCCTACGAGCAGTACTTC. It specifies CASSLISSYEQYF. Filled out from reference TRBV5-4 and TRBJ2-7, the complete variable domain reads ETGVTQSPTHLIKTRGQQVTLRCSSQSGHNTVSWYQQALGQGPQFIFQYYREEENGRGNFPPRFSGLQFPNYSSELNVNALELDDSALYLCASSLISSYEQYFGPGTRLTVT.

A few counts support this clone. The chain links TRBV5-6 to TRBJ2-5; D possibly uses TRBD1 or TRBD2 (6 bases each). V gave up 2 bases and J gave up 0 bases, with 8 bases separating them. This CDR3 contains 14 residues. The germline gives CDR1 SGHDT, CDR2 YYEEEE. CDR3 in DNA: TGTGCCAGCAGCTTCGGGGGCTACCAAGAGACCCAGTACTTC. Translated: CASSFGGYQETQYF.

This chain links TRBV28 with TRBJ2-5; D is perhaps TRBD1 or TRBD2 (6 bases each). The germline gives CDR1 MDHEN, CDR2 SYDVKM. There are 15 residues in the CDR3. V lost 3 bases to trimming and J lost 5 bases, with 16 bases between them. The CDR3 region is CASSFLSRGDETQYF. In DNA, the CDR3 is TGTGCCAGCAGTTTTTTGTCGAGGGGGGATGAGACCCAGTACTTC. Combining the CDR3 with reference TRBV28 and TRBJ2-5 gives the whole variable domain DVKVTQSSRYLVKRTGEKVFLECVQDMDHENMFWYRQDPGLGLRLIYFSYDVKMKEKGDIPEGYSVSREKKERFSLILESASTNQTSMYLCASSFLSRGDETQYFGPGTRLLVL.

This clone was counted between two and nine times. The chain links TRBV29-1 to TRBJ2-2, with D possibly TRBD1 on 6 matching bases. Germline V gene lookup returns CDR1 SQVTM and CDR2 ANQGSEA. Trimming left V 2 bases short and J 2 bases short, with 12 bases between. The CDR3 runs to 15 residues. The CDR3 spells CSVERIQGNTGELFF. Here the CDR3 DNA reads TGCAGCGTTGAAAGAATACAGGGAAACACCGGGGAGCTGTTTTTT.

The rearrangement uses TRBV18 and TRBJ2-2, with 7 bases aligning to TRBD1. The CDR3 totals 13 residues. J was trimmed by 5 bases and V by 3 bases; bases with no gene match: 0. Germline V gene sequence: CDR1 KGHSH, CDR2 LQKENI. This chain's CDR3 is CASSPTGTGELFF. Here the CDR3 DNA reads TGTGCCAGCTCACCGACAGGGACCGGGGAGCTGTTTTTT.

This clone was picked up a small number of times. The chain uses TRBV2 and TRBJ2-5, with D uncertain. V gave up 4 bases and J gave up 3 bases, with 9 bases separating them. CDR3 size: 13 residues. CDR1 and CDR2 from the germline V gene are SNHLY and FYNNEI. CDR3 coding DNA: TGTGCCAGCAGTGTTGAAGTAAAAGAGACCCAGTACTTC. Translation: CASSVEVKETQYF.

V gene TRBV28 combines with J gene TRBJ2-5; D call uncertain. CDR1 MDHEN and CDR2 SYDVKM come from the germline V gene. This CDR3 has 12 amino acids. V dropped 5 bases and J dropped 3 bases, with 7 bases sitting between them. CDR3 nucleotide sequence: TGTGCCAGCAGTCAGACAAAAGAGACCCAGTACTTC. This gives the protein CASSQTKETQYF.

This clone has more than one count but fewer than ten. The chain combines TRBV7-9 with TRBJ2-5, with TRBD1 matching over 9 bases. This CDR3 has 16 amino acids. Germline trimming cut 6 bases from V and 4 bases from J; bases unmatched to any gene: 12. Germline lookup yields CDR1 SEHNR and CDR2 FQNEAQ (reference sequence). CDR3 DNA sequence: TGTGCCAGCAGACCTCAGGGGGTGACAGGGGGAGAGACCCAGTACTTC. Its translation: CASRPQGVTGGETQYF.

The chain joins TRBV15 to TRBJ2-5; TRBD2 agrees at 7 bases. CDR3 length: 16 amino acids. Per the germline V gene, CDR1 is LNHNV and CDR2 is YYDKDF (reference sequence). V was clipped by 1 base and J by 0 bases; unmatched bases: 5. CDR3 protein: CATSRAGGVYQETQYF. CDR3 coding DNA: TGTGCCACCAGCAGAGCGGGAGGCGTCTACCAAGAGACCCAGTACTTC.

The table lists this clone with a few counts. The V gene is TRBV4-1, the J gene TRBJ2-3; TRBD2 matches at 7 bases. The CDR3 extends over 16 amino acids. Germline CDR1 and CDR2: MGHRA and YSYEKL. V was clipped by 3 bases and J by 8 bases; unmatched bases: 14. The CDR3 protein is CASSHPRGGGLGTQYF. CDR3 DNA: TGCGCCAGCAGCCACCCCCGCGGGGGAGGTTTGGGTACGCAGTATTTT.

The chain combines TRBV27 with TRBJ1-4; D not resolved. This CDR3 region has 17 residues. Trimming removed 3 bases at V and 11 bases at J, with 25 bases between. Germline CDR1 is MNHEY and CDR2 is SMNVEV (reference sequence). The CDR3 reads CASSFLRLSGRLVKLFF. CDR3 bases: TGTGCCAGCAGTTTTCTCCGACTCTCCGGGCGATTGGTGAAACTGTTTTTT.

The chain links TRBV27 to TRBJ2-5; unclear D gene. The V gene lost 3 bases and the J gene lost 5 bases, with 10 bases spanning the gap. Germline assignment: CDR1 MNHEY and CDR2 SMNVEV (reference sequence). The CDR3 runs 13 residues. CDR3 region: CASSFFYPETQYF. The CDR3 DNA follows: TGTGCCAGCAGTTTTTTCTACCCGGAGACCCAGTACTTC.